Following are 3 T cell receptor beta chains from one sample sequenced in a study of T-cell memory formation after mild COVID-19. TCRdb used MiXCR to reprocess the 5' RACE reads, holding one entry per CDR3 protein. The sample lists over 350,000 distinct CDR3 sequences, 20% to 25% occurring once. The material sequenced was PBMCs or a T cell subset sorted from them (not recorded which). Source of these receptors: an adult woman who had mild COVID-19 (a few samples of this study predate the infection). Cell type and time point are not known.

This clonotype was seen more than once but under ten times. The V and J genes are TRBV4-3 and TRBJ2-2; D uncertain. CDR1 and CDR2 from the germline V gene are LGHNA and YSLEER. V lost 0 bases, J lost 7 bases, and 12 bases lay in between. The length of the CDR3 is 15 residues. CDR3 region: CASSQDRGNIGELFF. The CDR3 DNA reads TGCGCCAGCAGCCAAGATCGAGGAAATATCGGGGAGCTGTTTTTT.

The rearrangement joins TRBV18 to TRBJ1-1, with D possibly matching TRBD1 (6 bases). Germline V gene sequence: CDR1 KGHSH, CDR2 LQKENI. Trimming shortened V by 8 bases and J by 1 base, and 17 bases separated the two germline ends. The CDR3 loop spans 15 amino acids. CDR3 amino acids: CASRMNRVRNTEAFF. The CDR3 DNA follows: TGTGCCAGCCGTATGAACAGGGTTCGGAACACTGAAGCTTTCTTT.

The rearrangement links TRBV4-1 to TRBJ2-7; D is perhaps TRBD1 (5 bases). Germline V gene lookup returns CDR1 MGHRA and CDR2 YSYEKL. V lost 3 bases, J lost 5 bases, and 23 bases lay in between. The CDR3 runs to 17 residues. The CDR3 spells CASSHPRGAGIPNEQYF. The CDR3 coding sequence is TGCGCCAGCAGCCACCCTAGGGGCGCAGGGATTCCCAACGAGCAGTACTTC.